Described below is a single TCR beta chain sequence and its context. Its antigen specificity is not known. No quality values exist for individual bases; no much larger clone is one base distant. These data are taken from a study of regulatory T cells in long-lasting Graves disease (dated by TCRdb to the early 2020s). In terms of the full investigation: To count as having persistent Graves' disease, a patient had to have received antithyroid drug treatment for over 5 years with TSH receptor autoantibodies remaining persistently positive. Antithyroid drugs had been taken for 8.5 to 13 years on average by persistent Graves' disease patients in the clinical cohort. Peripheral blood TCR sequencing and RNA sequencing compared persistent Graves' disease patients with newly diagnosed Graves' disease patients. TCR sequencing covered some 13 persistent and 20 newly diagnosed Graves' disease patients, around 33 samples in total. The study was conducted in China and was registered as a clinical trial.

The CDR3 spans 18 residues, from the cysteine through the phenylalanine. Only the CDR3 part of the read is kept: 54 bases, read in frame from the first base. Trimming at the junction amounts to 0 bases on V and 3 bases on J, and the germline ends lie 21 bases apart. CDR1 and CDR2, per the germline V gene (reference sequence), are DFQATT and SNEGSKA. The library was produced with multiplex PCR. TCRdb names Illumina HiSeq 4000 as the instrument used. iRepertoire HTBI primers and Arm-PCR amplification of CDR3 regions were used to construct TCR beta libraries. PCR products were gel purified before sequencing. On the study's bioinformatics: Gene usage analysis of CDR3 amino acid clonotypes used the 62 TRBV and 14 to 15 TRBJ segments found across samples. Filtered high-quality paired reads were merged into contigs using COPE and FqMerger. BLAST was used to align contigs to IMGT TRBV, TRBD and TRBJ reference genes, and CDR3 was defined according to IMGT. Any clonotype with a frequency above 0.1% was classified as a highly expanded clone. Shannon entropy was used to measure repertoire diversity, and the Gini coefficient was used to measure V-J evenness. A clonotype was considered public if more than one individual shared it. Starting from the raw public reads, TCRdb applied fastp trimming at Q25, assembled clones with MiXCR and retained in-frame beta chains. Each CDR3 protein gets just one entry, which takes the most common genes and DNA from the rows behind it. Here the V and J calls rest on TCRdb's processing, not on the authors' analysis. For this sample the table gives more than 300,000 distinct CDR3 sequences, of which less than 20% were detected only once. Roughly 29% of the sample is held by the ten biggest clonotypes.

The sample's time point label is to be understood as: persistent/refractory GD, antithyroid drugs over 5 years with positive TRAb. RNA was extracted from PBMCs in TRIzol for both TCR sequencing and RNA sequencing. Graves' disease was diagnosed according to American Thyroid Association guidelines. Recruitment of patients was carried out at an endocrinology department in Xi'an, China. From each patient, about 9.7 milliliters of peripheral blood was collected into an EDTA anticoagulant tube. Ficoll Paque Plus density gradient separation was used to isolate PBMCs, and no additional T cell sorting was done. An Agilent 2100 Bioanalyzer and agarose gel were used to assess RNA quality, and a NanoDrop 2000 was used to measure RNA concentration. General findings and caveats noted by the study authors: Lower TCR Shannon entropy and fewer highly expanded clones were observed in persistent Graves' disease patients than in newly diagnosed patients, which suggested clonal expansion. Because the primary lesion, thyroid tissue, could not be accessed, the study looked at peripheral blood alone. A larger number of public clonotypes was shared among persistent patients (around 3,000) than among newly diagnosed patients (about 990). Sequencing and analysis were restricted to the TCR beta chain. Persistent disease showed preferential use of TRBV28, TRBJ1-2 and TRBJ2-5, whereas newly diagnosed disease favored TRBV20-1 and TRBJ2-1. The small sample size was acknowledged by the authors as a limitation that may reduce accuracy.

The receptor's source is a female donor with Graves disease. The sequences come from peripheral blood mononuclear cells (PBMCs), collected when the disease was refractory, from a patient treated with antithyroid drugs. The chain joins TRBV20-1 to TRBJ1-5; D gene: possibly TRBD1, on 6 matching bases. The nucleotides are TGCAGTGCTAGAGATCTGGTAGGGACACGACAGCACAATCAGCCCCAGCATTTT. Translated, this gives CSARDLVGTRQHNQPQHF.